This T cell receptor beta chain was observed in a study of cytomegalovirus exposure and HLA in healthy donors. Study-wide background: Caucasian-associated ancestry cluster membership applied to approximately 81% of nearly 400 genotyped donors.

General observations from the study: A list of roughly 160 TCR beta chains associated with cytomegalovirus was given.

Comments on this clone: Its antigen is not identified.

Germline CDR1 SGHRS, CDR2 YFSETQ. The CDR3 covers 17 residues. J lost 4 bases, V lost 3 bases, and 10 bases had no gene match. PCR involved 60 Vbeta and 13 Jbeta primers. Sequencing used immunoSEQ multiplex PCR; TCRdb keeps in-frame clones, though not all of them. The sample lists approximately 93,000 clones; approximately 81% were seen once. The rearrangement links TRBV5-1 to TRBJ1-1; 12 bases are a match to TRBD1. The clonotype was recovered from a male donor in good health and CMV-seropositive. The specimen sequenced was PBMCs. The DNA for the CDR3 is TGCGCCAGCAGCTGGGCCGGGACAGGGGGCGCGGGCACTGAAGCTTTCTTT. It is translated as CASSWAGTGGAGTEAFF. Complete variable domain (other parts from reference TRBV5-1 and TRBJ1-1): KAGVTQTPRYLIKTRGQQVTLSCSPISGHRSVSWYQQTPGQGLQFLFEYFSETQRNKGNFPGRFSGRQFSNSRSEMNVSTLELGDSALYLCASSWAGTGGAGTEAFFGQGTRLTVV.